This T cell receptor beta chain was sequenced for a study of T-cell memory formation after mild COVID-19. Overall study: TCR clustering was largely donor specific. The study's findings and limits: A second wave of clones peaked on day 37, and their SARS-CoV-2 specificity went unconfirmed. Mainly CM and EM harbored the contracting CD4+ clones; mainly EMRA harbored the CD8+ ones.

About this clonotype: The antigen remains unidentified.

Using its own MiXCR run on the 5' RACE reads, TCRdb lists one record per CDR3 protein. The sample carries about 180,000 distinct CDR3 sequences, 16% recorded once. V was pared by 7 bases and J by 0 bases, with 6 bases of the junction left unmatched. The CDR3 covers 14 residues. Germline assignment: CDR1 MNHEY and CDR2 SVGEGT. The material sequenced was PBMCs or a T cell subset sorted from them (not recorded which). This chain joins TRBV6-2 or TRBV6-3 and TRBJ2-7; the match to TRBD2 covers 7 bases. This sequence originates from an adult woman who had mild COVID-19 (a few samples of this study predate the infection). Cell type and time point are not known. The CDR3 sequence: CASILSGGSYEQYF. CDR3 bases: TGTGCCAGCATCCTCTCGGGAGGCTCCTACGAGCAGTACTTC.